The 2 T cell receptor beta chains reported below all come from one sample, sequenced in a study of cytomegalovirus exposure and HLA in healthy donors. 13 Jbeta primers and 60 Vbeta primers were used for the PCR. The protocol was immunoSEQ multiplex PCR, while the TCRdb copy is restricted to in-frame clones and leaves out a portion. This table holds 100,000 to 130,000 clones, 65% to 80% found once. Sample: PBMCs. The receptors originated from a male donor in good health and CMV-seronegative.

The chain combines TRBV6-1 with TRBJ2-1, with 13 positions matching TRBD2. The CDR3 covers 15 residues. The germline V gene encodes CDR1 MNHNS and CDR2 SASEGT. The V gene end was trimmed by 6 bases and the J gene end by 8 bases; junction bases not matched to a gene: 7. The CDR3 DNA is TGTGCCAGCAGGCCCGGGACTAGCGGGAACTATGAGCAGTTCTTC. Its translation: CASRPGTSGNYEQFF.

The CDR3 nucleotides read TGTGCCAGCAGCCGGCGGGGGTACGAGCAGTACTTC. Translation gives CASSRRGYEQYF. The chain recombines TRBV14 with TRBJ2-7; TRBD2 matches at 7 bases. Germline V gene data show CDR1 as SGHDN and CDR2 as FVKESK. The CDR3 spans 12 residues. Trimming took 4 bases from V and 4 from J; bases not matched to a gene: 1.